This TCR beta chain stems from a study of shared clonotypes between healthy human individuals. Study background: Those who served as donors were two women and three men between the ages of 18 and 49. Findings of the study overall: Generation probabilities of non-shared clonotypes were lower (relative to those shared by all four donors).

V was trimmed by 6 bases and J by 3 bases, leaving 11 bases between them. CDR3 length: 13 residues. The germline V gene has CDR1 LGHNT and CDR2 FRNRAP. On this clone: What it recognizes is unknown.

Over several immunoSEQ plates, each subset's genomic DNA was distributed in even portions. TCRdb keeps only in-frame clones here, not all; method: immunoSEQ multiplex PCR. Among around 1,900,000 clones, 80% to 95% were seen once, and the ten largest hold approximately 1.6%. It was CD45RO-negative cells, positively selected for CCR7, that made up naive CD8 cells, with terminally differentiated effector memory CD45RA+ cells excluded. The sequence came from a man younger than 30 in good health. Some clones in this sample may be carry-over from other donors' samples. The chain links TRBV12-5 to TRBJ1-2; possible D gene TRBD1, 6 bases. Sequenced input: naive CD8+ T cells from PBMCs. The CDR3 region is CASGPDRDYGYTF. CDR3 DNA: TGTGCTAGTGGACCGGACAGAGACTATGGCTACACCTTC. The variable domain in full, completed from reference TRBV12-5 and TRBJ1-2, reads DARVTQTPRHKVTEMGQEVTMRCQPILGHNTVFWYRQTMMQGLELLAYFRNRAPLDDSGMPKDRFSAEMPDATLATLKIQPSEPRDSAVYFCASGPDRDYGYTFGSGTRLTVV.